Listed below are T cell receptor beta chains from one sample, sequenced in a study of identical twins. TCRdb ran MiXCR on the 5' RACE reads and lists one entry per CDR3 protein. This sample yields roughly 750,000 distinct CDR3 sequences, of which 20% to 25% are seen a single time; approximately 4.3% belongs to the top ten. These data also formed part of another study, on T cells expressing NK-cell markers.

Sequenced: PBMCs. The receptor source for this set is a young woman in good health. The CDR3 runs from the conserved cysteine through the conserved F or W. A D gene is named only where the DNA matches it firmly. Expanded clones get a size class; other rows say once, few or many, or leave the size out.

TRBV20-1,NA,TRBJ1-1,few,TGCAGTGCGGAGATGGGCGATGTTTCTGAAGCTTTCTTT,CSAEMGDVSEAFF
TRBV7-9,NA,TRBJ2-6,NA,TGTGCCAGCAGCAGCGCGGCATGGGAGTCTGGGGCCAACGTCCTGACTTTC,CASSSAAWESGANVLTF
TRBV12-3/TRBV12-4,NA,TRBJ2-2,few,TGTGCCAGCAGCTCCATCCCCGGGGAGCTGTTTTTT,CASSSIPGELFF
TRBV7-2,NA,TRBJ1-2,NA,TGTGCCAGCAGCACACCGGACGGGTTAGTTGGAGGCTACACCTTC,CASSTPDGLVGGYTF
TRBV27,NA,TRBJ2-7,NA,TGTGCCAGCAGTTCCCGTCATCCCTACGTGGAGCAGTACTTC,CASSSRHPYVEQYF
TRBV7-9,NA,TRBJ2-3,few,TGTGCCAGCAGCTTAGAGTCCTGGCGCACAGATACGCAGTATTTT,CASSLESWRTDTQYF
TRBV20-1,TRBD1,TRBJ1-2,few,TGCAGTGCTGACCGGGACAGGGGGGGCTACACCTTC,CSADRDRGGYTF
TRBV15,NA,TRBJ2-1,NA,TGTGCCACCAGCAGAGATCTTTTGTCCGAGCAGTTCTTC,CATSRDLLSEQFF
TRBV7-8,TRBD2,TRBJ2-5,few,TGTGCCAGCAGCTTAGTTTCTAGCGGGAGGGAGACCCAGTACTTC,CASSLVSSGRETQYF
TRBV12-3/TRBV12-4,TRBD1,TRBJ2-1,NA,TGTGCCAGCACCCGGACAGGGGCGGGGAGCTACAATGAGCAGTTCTTC,CASTRTGAGSYNEQFF
TRBV27,NA,TRBJ2-7,NA,TGTGCCAGCAGTTTCGGTATAGCCTACGAGCAGTACTTC,CASSFGIAYEQYF
TRBV12-3/TRBV12-4,TRBD2,TRBJ2-1,NA,TGTGCCAGCAGTTCCCCTAGCGGGGATCGGGGTGAGCAGTTCTTC,CASSSPSGDRGEQFF
TRBV6-5,NA,TRBJ1-6,few,TGTGCCAGCAGTTACCGCCGGAGCTCCTATAATTCACCCCTCCACTTT,CASSYRRSSYNSPLHF
TRBV7-7,NA,TRBJ2-5,many,TGTGCTAGCAGCTTTGACGGGAGCCAAGAGACCCAGTACTTC,CASSFDGSQETQYF
TRBV12-3/TRBV12-4,NA,TRBJ1-1,NA,TGTGCCAGCAGCCCTCGGGACATAAGCTCTGAAGCTTTCTTT,CASSPRDISSEAFF
TRBV6-6,NA,TRBJ1-2,few,TGTGCCAGCAGTTACCAGGATTATGGCTACACCTTC,CASSYQDYGYTF
TRBV10-3,NA,TRBJ1-1,many,TGTGCCATCATGAGTGGGCCCGGGAACACTGAAGCTTTCTTT,CAIMSGPGNTEAFF
TRBV29-1,NA,TRBJ2-5,few,TGCAGCGTTGACAGTATAGGTGAGACCCAGTACTTC,CSVDSIGETQYF
TRBV27,NA,TRBJ1-5,NA,TGTGCCAGCAGTTTATCGAATTTCAATCAGCCCCAGCATTTT,CASSLSNFNQPQHF
TRBV12-3/TRBV12-4,TRBD1,TRBJ2-5,NA,TGTGCCAGCAACAGGGGCCAAGAGACCCAGTACTTC,CASNRGQETQYF
TRBV10-2,NA,TRBJ2-1,few,TGCGCCACCAGATCAATCCCGGACGGTTCCTCCTACAATGAGCAGTTCTTC,CATRSIPDGSSYNEQFF
TRBV12-5,NA,TRBJ2-3,NA,TGTGCTAGTGGTCCAGCCCGTTTCACAGATACGCAGTATTTT,CASGPARFTDTQYF
TRBV6-4,NA,TRBJ2-1,once,TGTGCCAGCAGTGACTCGGGTGGAACAGGAACCCCAAACAATGAGCAGTTCTTC,CASSDSGGTGTPNNEQFF
TRBV11-2,NA,TRBJ2-7,once,TGTGCCAGCAGCCCCCGTGTGGGCAGGGACCCGCGGGAGCAGTACTTC,CASSPRVGRDPREQYF
TRBV7-6,NA,TRBJ1-5,few,TGTGCCAGCAGCTTAGGGTGGGTCGGGCCCCAGCATTTT,CASSLGWVGPQHF
TRBV5-1,NA,TRBJ2-7,NA,TGCGCCAGCAGCTTGGATACGGGGGAAAGAGGTTACGAGCAGTACTTC,CASSLDTGERGYEQYF
TRBV27,NA,TRBJ2-7,NA,TGTGCCAGCAGTTCCGCTCAGGGTCAGGGCGAGCAGTACTTC,CASSSAQGQGEQYF
TRBV27,NA,TRBJ2-4,few,TGTGCCAGCAGTAAGACTACACGAGCCAAAAACATTCAGTACTTC,CASSKTTRAKNIQYF
TRBV2,NA,TRBJ1-5,few,TGTGCCAGCAGCCGCGTTATGACCCTTAGCAATCAGCCCCAGCATTTT,CASSRVMTLSNQPQHF
TRBV20-1,TRBD1,TRBJ2-7,NA,TGCAGTGCCATACTTATTACAGGGCTGTCGCGGACAGGGCGAGATGGGGAGCAGTACTTC,CSAILITGLSRTGRDGEQYF
TRBV7-2,TRBD2,TRBJ2-5,NA,TGTGCCAGCAGCCCGGAACCGACTAGCGGGGGACGGTTTTACTTC,CASSPEPTSGGRFYF
TRBV20-1,NA,TRBJ2-1,NA,TGCAGTGCTAGTGCGGGAATGGCTGAGCAGTTCTTC,CSASAGMAEQFF
TRBV12-3/TRBV12-4,TRBD1,TRBJ2-3,NA,TGTGCCAGCAGTAAGACAGGGGGCGCATTAGATACGCAGTATTTT,CASSKTGGALDTQYF
TRBV29-1,NA,TRBJ1-1,NA,TGCAGGGGGGGCCGTGACACTGAAGCTTTCTTT,CRGGRDTEAFF
TRBV12-3/TRBV12-4,TRBD2,TRBJ2-1,NA,TGTGCCAGCAGTTTAGCGATACGTCGGGGGGTTGAGCAGTTCTTC,CASSLAIRRGVEQFF
TRBV3-1,TRBD2,TRBJ2-1,many,TGTGCCAGCAGCCAAGCGGGGGGACTAGCGGACCACAATGAGCAGTTCTTC,CASSQAGGLADHNEQFF
TRBV3-1,TRBD1,TRBJ2-7,NA,TGTGCCAGCAGCCGGGGGGGACAGGGTTTCGACGAGCAGTACTTC,CASSRGGQGFDEQYF
TRBV12-3/TRBV12-4,NA,TRBJ2-1,few,TGTGCCAGCAGTTTAGTGATTGGCAATGAGCAGTTCTTC,CASSLVIGNEQFF
TRBV6-5,TRBD1,TRBJ2-1,few,TGTGCCAGCAGTTACCAGGGACAGGGTGTCAATGAGCAGTTCTTC,CASSYQGQGVNEQFF
TRBV25-1,NA,TRBJ2-5,many,TGTGCCAGCAGTGGTCGGAGAAGGGGAGGTGGAGAGACCCAGTACTTC,CASSGRRRGGGETQYF
TRBV5-1,TRBD1,TRBJ2-5,NA,TGCGCCAGCAGCTTAGGTGGTACAGGGGCGGGCAGCGAGACCCAGTACTTC,CASSLGGTGAGSETQYF
TRBV5-1,NA,TRBJ2-3,NA,TGCGCCAGCAGCTTGGGGGCAGCCCCAAATACGCAGTATTTT,CASSLGAAPNTQYF
TRBV13,TRBD2,TRBJ2-1,NA,TGTGCCAGCAGCATCACGACTAGCGGGGGGGCCAATGAGCAGTTCTTC,CASSITTSGGANEQFF
TRBV4-3,TRBD1,TRBJ1-1,NA,TGCGCCAGCAGCCAAGATCTTACAGGGGGGAACACTGAAGCTTTCTTT,CASSQDLTGGNTEAFF
TRBV5-1,NA,TRBJ2-7,few,TGCGCCAGCAGCTTCCCAGGGGAACGCTACGAGCAGTACTTC,CASSFPGERYEQYF
TRBV5-1,TRBD2,TRBJ2-3,few,TGCGCCAGCAGCTTGGTAGCTAGCGGCCGCACAGATACGCAGTATTTT,CASSLVASGRTDTQYF
TRBV20-1,NA,TRBJ2-7,many,TGCAGTCCGGGACCACGCCACGAGCAGTACTTC,CSPGPRHEQYF
TRBV18,TRBD2,TRBJ2-1,NA,TGTGCCAGCTCCCCTAGCGGGAGGCAATACAATGAGCAGTTCTTC,CASSPSGRQYNEQFF